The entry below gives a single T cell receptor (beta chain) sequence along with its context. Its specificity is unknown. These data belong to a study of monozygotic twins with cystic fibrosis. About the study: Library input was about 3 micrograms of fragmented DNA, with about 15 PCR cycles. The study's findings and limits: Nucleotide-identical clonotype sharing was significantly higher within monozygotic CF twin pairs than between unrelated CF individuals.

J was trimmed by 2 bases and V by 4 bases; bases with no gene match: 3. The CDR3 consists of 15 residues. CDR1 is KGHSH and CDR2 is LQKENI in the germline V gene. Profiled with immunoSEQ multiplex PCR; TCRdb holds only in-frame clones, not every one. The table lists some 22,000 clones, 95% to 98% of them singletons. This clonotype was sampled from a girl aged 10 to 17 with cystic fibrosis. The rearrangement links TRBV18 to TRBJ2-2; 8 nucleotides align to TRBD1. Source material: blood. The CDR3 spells CASSLDRVNTGELFF. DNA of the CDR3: TGTGCCAGCTCACTGGACAGGGTAAACACCGGGGAGCTGTTTTTT.